This T cell receptor beta chain is from a study of cytotoxic CD8 clonotypes in ibrutinib-treated CLL (dated by TCRdb to about 2021). Background on the whole study: The cohort had around twelve relapsed/refractory and under 16 treatment-naive patients; under 18 were IGHV unmutated. Partial responses were observed in 24 patients and complete responses in 2; after a median follow-up of 68 months, remission was maintained in around 14 patients and progression was observed in some twelve. The response samples were drawn at a median of 12 months into treatment, with a range of roughly 6 to 36 months. On average, each sample had hundreds of thousands of productive templates and approximately 85,000 productive rearrangements. Of the approximately 87 participants in the trial, about two dozen had longitudinal samples available. Cryopreserved peripheral blood mononuclear cells were collected at three points: before therapy, at response, and at either sustained remission or disease progression. All remission and progressive disease samples were collected while patients were still receiving ibrutinib. General findings and caveats noted by the study authors: Sampling times were not matched between patients in sustained remission and patients whose disease was progressing, and lymph node repertoires were not examined. An increase in clonality was observed at ibrutinib response, with clonality remaining stable during sustained remission and falling back toward baseline at progression. Public clonotypes were rare and either shrank or stayed stable during treatment, and the rise in clonality at ibrutinib response reflected expansion of private clonotypes. Baseline clonality exceeded that of age-matched healthy donors and correlated strongly with circulating CD8+ T-cell counts.

The sample's time point label is to be understood as: about a year on ibrutinib. For TCR beta library preparation, roughly 2 micrograms of genomic DNA were extracted from the cryopreserved PBMCs. Longitudinal blood samples from CLL patients on ibrutinib monotherapy were analyzed using high-throughput TCR beta sequencing. The patients were enrolled in a single-center, open-label phase 2 trial of ibrutinib monotherapy. With regard to this clone: Its antigen specificity is not known. Base qualities are not recorded, but no much larger clone differs from it by a single base.

Each clonotype received, on average, about 10x coverage in deep resolution sequencing performed on a MiSeq, where the target depth lay between 1 in 1 million and 1 in 200,000 T cells. The immunoSEQ hsTCRB Kit was used to generate TCR beta libraries. For the original study's pipeline: ImmunoSEQ Data Assistant and ImmunoSEQ Analyzer were used for data analysis, and V, D and J genes were assigned according to IMGT definitions. Clonality, with values ranging from 0 to 1, was calculated as one minus the normalized Shannon entropy of productive rearrangement frequencies. Only overrepresented clonotypes making up at least 0.05% of each patient's repertoire were included in the public clonotype analysis. More than ten age-matched healthy donor repertoires from immuneACCESS were used as controls for clonality. TCRdb obtained this table from immuneACCESS and retained in-frame rearrangements with V and J assigned. These tables miss some clones; where compared with another copy, unresolved V genes account for less than half of the shortfall, and the remainder is unexplained. D and trimming come from the DNA, and the V and J calls and clone size come from that table. This sample lists more than 70,000 clones; roughly 83% were detected once. Of the sample, around 5% falls within the top ten clones.

This TCR was recovered from a human donor with chronic lymphocytic leukemia. Sequenced material: PBMCs, taken after 12 months of ibrutinib treatment.

The sequenced DNA: TGTGCCAGCAGTCAAACGGCCAACCAAGAGACCCAGTACTTC. This encodes CASSQTANQETQYF. The chain was built from TRBV28 and TRBJ2-5, with an unclear D gene assignment. V is pared back by 5 bases and J by 0 bases, with 10 bases lying between the germline termini. According to the germline V gene, CDR1 reads MDHEN and CDR2 reads SYDVKM. The CDR3 spans 14 residues, from the cysteine through the phenylalanine. The retained sequence is limited to the CDR3, 42 bases, with the frame set at the first base.